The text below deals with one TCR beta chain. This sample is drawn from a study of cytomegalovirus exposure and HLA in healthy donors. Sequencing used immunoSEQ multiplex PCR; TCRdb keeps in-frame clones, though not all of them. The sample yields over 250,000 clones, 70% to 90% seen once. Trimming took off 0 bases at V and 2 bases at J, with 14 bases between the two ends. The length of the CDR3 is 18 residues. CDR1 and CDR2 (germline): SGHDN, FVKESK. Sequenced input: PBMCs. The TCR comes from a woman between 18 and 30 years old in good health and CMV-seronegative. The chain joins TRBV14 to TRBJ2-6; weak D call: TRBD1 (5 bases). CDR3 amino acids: CASSQDVPRVPGANVLTF. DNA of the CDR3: TGTGCCAGCAGCCAAGATGTCCCCAGGGTCCCTGGGGCCAACGTCCTGACTTTC.